Below are 26 T cell receptor beta chains sequenced from a single sample in a study of graft-versus-host responses after intestinal transplantation (dated by TCRdb to 2020 to 2023). The sample's time point, from its label and the paper: cells obtained before transplantation from donor or recipient. Their antigens remain unidentified. The protocol used for the library was the immunoSEQ multiplex PCR assay. What TCRdb holds here is the immuneACCESS table cut down to in-frame rearrangements. Part of the clones is not present; checked against another copy, under half of the missing clones reflect an unresolved V gene, and the others are unexplained. Across this sample there are about 84,000 clones, with approximately 90% seen only once. Jointly, the top ten make up 0.3% to 0.45% of the sample. The starting material was unstimulated CD4+ T cells sorted from spleen or lymph node cells, obtained before transplant. These receptors originate from a human donor who was the organ donor for an intestinal transplant.

This chain connects TRBV30 to TRBJ1-5; D might be TRBD1 (5 bases). The length of the CDR3 is 13 residues. V gave up 1 base and J gave up 6 bases, with 10 bases separating them. The germline V gene encodes CDR1 GTSNPN and CDR2 SVGIG (reference sequence). The CDR3 DNA is TGTGCCTGGAGTGAAGGGGCAGGTCAGCCCCAGCATTTT. Amino acids: CAWSEGAGQPQHF.

The chain carries TRBV5-1 and TRBJ2-2, with 10 bases matching TRBD1. CDR1 is SGHRS, CDR2 YFSETQ, per germline. There are 16 residues in the CDR3. Trimming removed 4 bases from V and 6 bases from J; junction bases left unmatched: 9. The chain's CDR3 is CASSLRDRGGAGELFF. CDR3 coding DNA: TGCGCCAGCAGCCTCCGGGACAGGGGTGGCGCCGGGGAGCTGTTTTTT.

The rearrangement links TRBV5-6 to TRBJ1-5; 7 nucleotides align to TRBD1. Germline loops: CDR1 SGHDT, CDR2 YYEEEE. CDR3 length equals 15 residues. The V and J ends lost 5 bases and 2 bases, in that order; junction bases with no gene match: 7. The CDR3 DNA reads as TGTGCCAGCAGTCGACAGGGCAGGGGCAATCAGCCCCAGCATTTT. Protein: CASSRQGRGNQPQHF.

There are a few counts of this clone. The rearrangement links TRBV19 to TRBJ2-7, with D possibly matching TRBD1 (6 bases). The germline CDR1 and CDR2 sequences are LNHDA and SQIVND (reference sequence). V was cut by 3 bases and J by 3 bases, with 15 bases left in between. This CDR3 contains 15 residues. In DNA, the CDR3 is TGTGCCAGTAGTATTAGACAGGACAATCACTACGAGCAGTACTTC. Its protein is CASSIRQDNHYEQYF. The whole variable domain, remainder taken from reference TRBV19 and TRBJ2-7, is DGGITQSPKYLFRKEGQNVTLSCEQNLNHDAMYWYRQDPGQGLRLIYYSQIVNDFQKGDIAEGYSVSREKKESFPLTVTSAQKNPTAFYLCASSIRQDNHYEQYFGPGTRLTVT.

Worth noting for this clone: Additional DNA sequences in this sample encode the identical CDR3. The genes are TRBV7-3 and TRBJ2-2; TRBD1 aligns across 9 bases. The CDR3 length is 15 residues. In germline, CDR1 is SGHTA, CDR2 FQGTGA. Trimming took 5 bases from V and 1 from J; bases not matched to a gene: 2. CDR3 in amino acids: CASSPGQGNTGELFF. In DNA, the CDR3 is TGTGCCAGCAGCCCGGGACAGGGGAACACCGGGGAGCTGTTTTTT.

The V gene is TRBV9, the J gene TRBJ1-2; TRBD1 is a possible D gene (5 bases). Germline CDR1 is SGDLS and CDR2 is YYNGEE. The CDR3 length is 13 residues. V was shortened by 0 bases and J by 7 bases, with 10 bases between the two germline ends. CDR3 protein: CASSVDPGFGYTF. The CDR3 nucleotides are TGTGCCAGCAGCGTAGACCCAGGGTTTGGCTACACCTTC.

The chain carries TRBV18 and TRBJ2-1, with D unresolved. V was clipped by 2 bases and J by 0 bases, with 11 bases between them. The germline CDR1 and CDR2 sequences are KGHSH and LQKENI. This CDR3 comprises 16 residues. CDR3 amino acids: CASSPGQRSSYNEQFF. The CDR3 DNA sequence: TGTGCCAGCTCACCAGGGCAGAGAAGCTCCTACAATGAGCAGTTCTTC.

DNA for the CDR3: TGTGCCAGCAGCTTAGCTAGCGGGGGTTTCAATGAGCAGTTCTTC. It is translated as CASSLASGGFNEQFF. The chain links TRBV7-2 to TRBJ2-1, with 9 bases lining up with TRBD2. V trimming: 0 bases; J trimming: 6 bases; junction bases outside the gene matches: 3. This CDR3 has 15 amino acids. Germline V lookup: CDR1 SGHTA, CDR2 FQGNSA.

The genes are TRBV14 and TRBJ1-1; TRBD1 might be the D (6 bases). Germline assignment: CDR1 SGHDN and CDR2 FVKESK. CDR3 length: 19 amino acids. The V and J ends lost 3 bases and 0 bases respectively, with 23 bases between them. Written as DNA, the CDR3 is TGTGCCAGCAGCCAGTATGGGCCGATAAACAGGGAAATGAACACTGAAGCTTTCTTT. It yields the protein CASSQYGPINREMNTEAFF.

The chain links TRBV5-1 to TRBJ2-2; 10 bases map to TRBD2. The CDR3 is made up of 16 amino acids. The junction had 10 bases not matched to a gene; V was cut back by 4 bases and J by 7 bases. The germline V gene has CDR1 SGHRS and CDR2 YFSETQ. CDR3 nucleotide sequence: TGCGCCAGCAGCCCAGGGGCGACTAGCGGGCGCGGGGAGCTGTTTTTT. It translates to CASSPGATSGRGELFF. Using reference TRBV5-1 and TRBJ2-2 for the parts outside the CDR3, the full variable domain is KAGVTQTPRYLIKTRGQQVTLSCSPISGHRSVSWYQQTPGQGLQFLFEYFSETQRNKGNFPGRFSGRQFSNSRSEMNVSTLELGDSALYLCASSPGATSGRGELFFGEGSRLTVL.

This clone has just one count. The chain uses TRBV7-2 and TRBJ1-3; unclear D gene. The CDR3 has 12 amino acids. The germline V gene encodes CDR1 SGHTA and CDR2 FQGNSA. The germline V and J ends were trimmed by 1 base and 8 bases, with 6 bases remaining between them. The CDR3 region has the DNA TGTGCCAGCAGCTTAGAACTGTACACCATATATTTT. The encoded protein is CASSLELYTIYF.

The V call is TRBV13, the J call TRBJ2-3; 10 nucleotides agree with TRBD2. V was clipped by 5 bases and J by 1 base; unmatched bases: 6. This CDR3 comprises 16 residues. Germline V gives CDR1 PRHDT, CDR2 FYEKMQ (reference sequence). In DNA, the CDR3 is TGTGCCAGCAGCCCCCTTCTAGCGGGGGGCACAGATACGCAGTATTTT. Translated, it gives CASSPLLAGGTDTQYF.

This chain uses TRBV18 with TRBJ2-7; a possible D gene is TRBD1 (5 bases). This CDR3 contains 14 residues. Germline V CDR1 and CDR2: KGHSH, LQKENI. Trimming took 2 bases from V and 7 from J, leaving 15 bases between them. The CDR3 nucleotides are TGTGCCAGCTCACCATGTGACAGTGAATGTGAGCAGTACTTC. Translation: CASSPCDSECEQYF.

The chain links TRBV29-1 to TRBJ1-1; D unclear. There are 15 residues in the CDR3. Germline loops: CDR1 SQVTM, CDR2 ANQGSEA. V was trimmed by 5 bases and J by 0 bases, leaving 16 bases between them. The CDR3 DNA reads TGCAGCGTTTCTGGGCCCGAAGGCATGAACACTGAAGCTTTCTTT. Its translation: CSVSGPEGMNTEAFF.

This sequence joins TRBV30 and TRBJ1-1; D is possibly TRBD1 (5 bases). Germline loops: CDR1 GTSNPN, CDR2 SVGIG (reference sequence). The CDR3 consists of 15 residues. The V and J ends lost 1 base and 0 bases respectively, with 12 bases between them. The CDR3 region is CAWSELGHMNTEAFF. The CDR3 coding sequence is TGTGCCTGGAGTGAGCTGGGGCATATGAACACTGAAGCTTTCTTT.

The sample holds one count of this clone. The J gene is TRBJ1-2, the V gene TRBV19; TRBD1 matches at 7 bases. The CDR3 is 19 residues long. Germline-derived CDR1 and CDR2 are LNHDA and SQIVND (reference sequence). The ends lost 3 bases at V and 1 base at J; junction bases unmatched: 17. The CDR3 sequence is CASSIHARDSYIFNYGYTF. CDR3 DNA sequence: TGTGCCAGTAGTATCCATGCCCGGGACAGCTATATTTTTAACTATGGCTACACCTTC.

The chain is built from TRBV6-1 and TRBJ2-2; 7 nucleotides agree with TRBD2. V lost 2 bases to trimming and J lost 6 bases; unmatched junction nucleotides: 3. From germline, CDR1 is MNHNS and CDR2 SASEGT. The CDR3 runs to 14 residues. The CDR3, as DNA: TGTGCCAGCAGTGAATTGGGAGGGCCCGGGGAGCTGTTTTTT. Protein product: CASSELGGPGELFF.

The chain combines TRBV5-6 with TRBJ1-3; 8 bases agree with TRBD1. There are 16 residues in the CDR3. Germline values: CDR1 SGHDT, CDR2 YYEEEE. V shed 3 bases and J 0 bases; nucleotides not matched to a gene: 5. The CDR3 is CASSWWTGTSGNTIYF. In DNA, the CDR3 is TGTGCCAGCAGCTGGTGGACAGGGACCTCTGGAAACACCATATATTTT. The full variable domain, rest sourced from reference TRBV5-6 and TRBJ1-3, is DAGVTQSPTHLIKTRGQQVTLRCSPKSGHDTVSWYQQALGQGPQFIFQYYEEEERQRGNFPDRFSGHQFPNYSSELNVNALLLGDSALYLCASSWWTGTSGNTIYFGEGSWLTVV.

The gene calls are TRBV28 and TRBJ1-4; tentative D call: TRBD1 (5 bases). This CDR3 spans 13 amino acids. Trimming left V 8 bases short and J 7 bases short, with 14 bases between. Germline V CDR1 and CDR2: MDHEN, SYDVKM. This CDR3 is CASGVRGGEKLFF. In DNA form, the CDR3 reads TGTGCCAGCGGTGTACGGGGGGGTGAAAAACTGTTTTTT.

The chain links TRBV13 to TRBJ1-3, with 7 bases aligning to TRBD1. The ends lost 2 bases at V and 4 bases at J; junction bases unmatched: 8. This CDR3 spans 16 amino acids. In germline, CDR1 is PRHDT, CDR2 FYEKMQ (reference sequence). The CDR3 DNA reads as TGTGCCAGCAGCTTAAGACGGACAGGCAAAGGAAACACCATATATTTT. As protein: CASSLRRTGKGNTIYF.

The rearrangement uses TRBV15 and TRBJ1-4; D is perhaps TRBD1 (6 bases). The CDR3 covers 14 residues. The V gene's germline CDR1 is LNHNV and CDR2 YYDKDF (reference sequence). V lost 0 bases and J 8 bases, leaving 10 bases between the germline ends. CDR3 coding DNA: TGTGCCACCAGCAGAGACAGGGGTGGCGAAAAACTGTTTTTT. It codes for CATSRDRGGEKLFF.

This clone appeared a few times. The rearrangement uses TRBV10-1 and TRBJ2-7; D possibly corresponds to TRBD1 (6 bases). The CDR3 is made up of 13 amino acids. The ends were cut back, 4 bases at V and 6 bases at J, with 13 bases in the middle. CDR1 and CDR2 from the germline V gene are WNHNN and SYGVQD (reference sequence). CDR3 sequence (DNA): TGCGCCAGCAGTGCGGGAACCAGGGGCGAGCAGTACTTC. Its translation is CASSAGTRGEQYF.

The chain is built from TRBV30 and TRBJ2-3; TRBD2 matches 9 bases. This CDR3 spans 14 amino acids. The ends lost 2 bases at V and 2 bases at J; junction bases unmatched: 2. Per the germline V gene, CDR1 is GTSNPN and CDR2 is SVGIG (reference sequence). The CDR3 protein is CAWSSGRLTDTQYF. CDR3 nucleotide sequence: TGTGCCTGGAGTAGCGGGAGGCTCACAGATACGCAGTATTTT.

V gene TRBV12-5 combines with J gene TRBJ1-5; a weak D match, TRBD1 (6 bases). V lost 7 bases and J lost 3, with 10 bases in between. This CDR3 has 13 amino acids. Germline lookup yields CDR1 LGHNT and CDR2 FRNRAP. The DNA for the CDR3 is TGTGCTAGTGCCAGGGGCGACAATCAGCCCCAGCATTTT. Encoded protein: CASARGDNQPQHF. Based on the CDR3 plus reference TRBV12-5 and TRBJ1-5, the full variable domain is DARVTQTPRHKVTEMGQEVTMRCQPILGHNTVFWYRQTMMQGLELLAYFRNRAPLDDSGMPKDRFSAEMPDATLATLKIQPSEPRDSAVYFCASARGDNQPQHFGDGTRLSIL.

This chain joins TRBV28 and TRBJ1-1; D might be TRBD1 (5 bases). This CDR3 region has 14 residues. From germline, CDR1 is MDHEN and CDR2 SYDVKM. With 5 bases removed from V and 2 bases from J, the gap between germline ends came to 12 bases. CDR3 residues: CASSVGTANTEAFF. CDR3 in DNA: TGTGCCAGCAGTGTCGGGACTGCCAACACTGAAGCTTTCTTT.

This clone appeared a single time. The CDR3 nucleotides read TGTGCCAGCAGCGGTTCCGGACAGCAAATAGCTTTCTTT. Translation gives CASSGSGQQIAFF. The chain has TRBV2 and TRBJ1-1; D is possibly TRBD1 (6 bases). This CDR3 region has 13 residues. CDR1 and CDR2 (germline): SNHLY, FYNNEI. Trimming pared 6 bases from V and 10 bases from J, leaving 18 bases between.